These 16 T cell receptor beta chains were all obtained from the same sample, sequenced in a study of early T cells in non-severe SARS-CoV-2 infection. TCRdb reprocessed the 5' RACE reads via MiXCR and lists one record per CDR3 protein. The profile shows roughly 64,000 distinct CDR3 sequences, around 13% of them singletons. The sample taken for sequencing was whole blood. These receptors all stem from an adult who was a healthcare worker with PCR-confirmed SARS-CoV-2 infection or an uninfected control (not recorded which).

The chain carries TRBV9 and TRBJ1-4; no reliable D call. CDR3 length: 17 residues. From germline, CDR1 is SGDLS and CDR2 YYNGEE. V was trimmed by 4 bases and J by 2 bases, leaving 18 bases between them. This CDR3 reads CASSPRGSAPTNEKLFF. Written as DNA, the CDR3 is TGTGCCAGCAGCCCACGAGGGTCAGCTCCCACTAATGAAAAACTGTTTTTT.

This clonotype was found a few times. The gene calls are TRBV19 and TRBJ2-5; D gene unclear. The CDR3 spans 14 residues. Germline CDR1 LNHDA, CDR2 SQIVND (reference sequence). V dropped 3 bases and J dropped 2 bases, with 10 bases sitting between them. CDR3 bases: TGTGCCAGTAGTATCCCCGCCGGTCAAGAGACCCAGTACTTC. Translation: CASSIPAGQETQYF.

This clonotype has a handful of counts. This rearrangement joins TRBV4-2 to TRBJ2-1; 8 nucleotides line up with TRBD1. The CDR3 is made up of 15 amino acids. V shed 3 bases, J shed 7 bases, and the junction held 8 bases outside the gene matches. Per germline, CDR1 LGHNA and CDR2 YNFKEQ. CDR3 nucleotide sequence: TGTGCCAGCAGCCAGCGGACAGGGAATTTAAATGAGCAGTTCTTC. It translates to CASSQRTGNLNEQFF.

This clonotype has only a few counts. The rearrangement links TRBV20-1 to TRBJ1-4, with unresolved D. The CDR3 is made up of 13 amino acids. Between the trimmed V and J ends, which lost 6 bases and 0 bases, there was a span of 8 bases. Germline V gene lookup returns CDR1 DFQATT and CDR2 SNEGSKA (reference sequence). The CDR3 region has the DNA TGCAGTGCAAGAAGTGCAACTAATGAAAAACTGTTTTTT. Residues: CSARSATNEKLFF.

On this clonotype itself: A much larger clone lies one base from this, so it may be a read error. The chain recombines TRBV6-5 with TRBJ2-6, with no clear D. V was trimmed by 0 bases and J by 5 bases, leaving 20 bases between them. CDR1 and CDR2 from the germline V gene are MNHEY and SVGAGI. This CDR3 contains 19 residues. The DNA of the CDR3 is TGTGCCAGCAGTTACTCGGCGTCGGGTGCCCTCCCTTGGGCCAACGTCCTGACTTTC. Its protein is CASSYSASGALPWANVLTF.

The sample holds a few counts of this clonotype. CDR3 loop: CASSLDRGLRAFF. The CDR3 DNA is TGTGCCAGCAGCTTAGATAGGGGGCTGCGAGCTTTCTTT. The rearrangement links TRBV7-3 to TRBJ1-1; 7 bases match TRBD1. The CDR3 contains 13 residues. Germline values: CDR1 SGHTA, CDR2 FQGTGA. V dropped 2 bases and J dropped 10; count of bases not matched to a gene: 7.

The V and J genes are TRBV12-3 or TRBV12-4 and TRBJ1-6; D is possibly TRBD1 (5 bases). The CDR3 loop spans 15 amino acids. With 2 bases removed from V and 9 bases from J, the gap between germline ends came to 14 bases. As DNA, the CDR3 is TGTGCCAGCAGTTTAATCTCAGGGTCAGGTTCACCCCTCCACTTT. This codes for CASSLISGSGSPLHF.

This clonotype was recorded a few times. This chain links TRBV9 with TRBJ2-7, with unresolved D. The CDR3 contains 14 residues. Trimming removed 0 bases at V and 1 base at J, with 8 bases between. The germline V gene encodes CDR1 SGDLS and CDR2 YYNGEE. This CDR3 is CASSVDPGSYEQYF. In nucleotides, the CDR3 is TGTGCCAGCAGCGTAGACCCGGGTTCCTACGAGCAGTACTTC.

This rearrangement joins TRBV20-1 to TRBJ2-7; D tentatively reads TRBD1 or TRBD2 (5 bases each). The ends were cut back, 6 bases at V and 2 bases at J, with 17 bases in the middle. This CDR3 comprises 14 residues. The germline CDR1 and CDR2 sequences are DFQATT and SNEGSKA (reference sequence). The CDR3 DNA is TGCAGTGCCGTGGGCCTACGGGGCACCTACGAGCAGTACTTC. Protein: CSAVGLRGTYEQYF.

This clonotype appeared many times. V gene TRBV12-3 or TRBV12-4 combines with J gene TRBJ1-4; 10 bases agree with TRBD1. V was pared by 5 bases and J by 3 bases, with 6 bases of the junction left unmatched. CDR3 length: 16 residues. The CDR3 sequence is CASSPGQGEANEKLFF. The DNA of the CDR3 is TGTGCCAGCAGTCCAGGACAGGGGGAAGCTAATGAAAAACTGTTTTTT.

This rearrangement joins TRBV20-1 to TRBJ2-3; D is possibly TRBD1 (5 bases). The CDR3 runs 14 residues. V shed 0 bases and J shed 4 bases, with 11 bases lying between them. Germline V CDR1 and CDR2: DFQATT, SNEGSKA (reference sequence). The CDR3 bases are TGCAGTGCTAGAGATTGGCAGGGCTCAGATACGCAGTATTTT. It specifies CSARDWQGSDTQYF.

This clonotype occurred many times. This chain joins TRBV14 and TRBJ2-3; no reliable D call. The V and J ends lost 2 bases and 9 bases respectively, with 15 bases between them. The CDR3 runs 14 residues. CDR1 is SGHDN, CDR2 FVKESK, per germline. As DNA, the CDR3 is TGTGCCAGCAGCCAACTCCTCGACGGTGCAACGCAGTATTTT. It translates to CASSQLLDGATQYF.

The chain combines TRBV5-5 with TRBJ1-2; tentatively, D is TRBD1 (6 bases). The CDR3 spans 15 residues. Germline CDR1 and CDR2: SGHKS and YYEKEE (reference sequence). V lost 5 bases, J lost 2 bases, and 16 bases lay in between. The CDR3 nucleotides are TGTGCCAGCAGTCGGACAGCGGCTCCGAACTATGGCTACACCTTC. Translated, it gives CASSRTAAPNYGYTF.

This chain connects TRBV12-3 or TRBV12-4 to TRBJ2-3; D is unresolved. This CDR3 region has 15 residues. Trimming pared 3 bases from V and 3 bases from J, leaving 13 bases between. CDR3 DNA: TGTGCCAGCAGTTTTCAGGCGTCGGAGACAGATACGCAGTATTTT. Protein product: CASSFQASETDTQYF.

This clonotype has a count of ten or more. The V gene is TRBV7-9, the J gene TRBJ2-7; unclear D gene. Between the trimmed V and J ends, which lost 5 bases and 4 bases, there was a span of 6 bases. The CDR3 sequence is 11 residues long. Germline loops: CDR1 SEHNR, CDR2 FQNEAQ (reference sequence). The chain's CDR3 is CASSRGYEQYF. CDR3 coding DNA: TGTGCCAGCAGCCGCGGATACGAGCAGTACTTC.

This clonotype has a count of ten or more. V is TRBV5-1 and J is TRBJ1-2; tentative D call: TRBD1 (5 bases). The CDR3 length is 14 residues. Germline V gene data show CDR1 as SGHRS and CDR2 as YFSETQ. Trimming took off 4 bases at V and 4 bases at J, with 14 bases between the two ends. The CDR3 here is CASSARDFGYGYTF. Written as DNA, the CDR3 is TGCGCCAGCAGCGCCCGGGACTTCGGCTATGGCTACACCTTC.